Listed below are T cell receptor beta chains from one sample, sequenced in a study of blood T cell repertoires in COVID-19. The repertoire was sequenced with immunoSEQ multiplex PCR; TCRdb's copy has only in-frame clones and lacks some. The data contain fewer than 300,000 clones, roughly 87% of them singletons. The sequenced sample consisted of peripheral blood. The source of these receptors is a woman under 40 with acute or convalescent COVID-19. Both conserved end residues are part of each CDR3. A D gene is named only where the DNA matches it firmly.

TGTGCCAGCAGTTTTTACACCGGGACTAGCGGCCAAGTTAGCGAGCAGTACTTC | CASSFYTGTSGQVSEQYF | TRBJ2-7 | TRBD2 | TRBV5-5
TGTGCCACCAGCAGCGTTGACTCCGCTGCCCACGAGCAGTACTTC | CATSSVDSAAHEQYF | TRBJ2-7 | . | TRBV15
TGCGCCAGCAGCCAAGATTTGGTCAGGGGCGATACGCAGTATTTT | CASSQDLVRGDTQYF | TRBJ2-3 | . | TRBV4-3
TGTGCCAGCAGCTTAGCACCGGGACAGGGGTATAGTTACACCTTC | CASSLAPGQGYSYTF | TRBJ1-2 | TRBD1 | TRBV7-2
TGTGCTAGTGGCTGGACTAGCGGAAGCACAGATACGCAGTATTTT | CASGWTSGSTDTQYF | TRBJ2-3 | TRBD2 | TRBV12-5
TGTGCCACCAGCAGGTCCTCGGGACAACGTCACCGGGAGCTGTTTTTT | CATSRSSGQRHRELFF | TRBJ2-2 | . | TRBV15
TGTGCCAGCATCGACCGAGGCAGACCGTATGGCTACACCTTC | CASIDRGRPYGYTF | TRBJ1-2 | . | TRBV5-4
TGTGCCAGCAGCTTAGGCCCCGGAGGTTCTGCACAGGGTACGCAGTATTTT | CASSLGPGGSAQGTQYF | TRBJ2-3 | . | TRBV11-3
TGTGCCACCAGTGACGGACTAGCGGGAGGGTACGAGCAGTACTTC | CATSDGLAGGYEQYF | TRBJ2-7 | TRBD2 | TRBV24-1
TGTGCCAGCGACCTCGGCAGGTTAAGAGAGACCCAGTACTTC | CASDLGRLRETQYF | TRBJ2-5 | . | TRBV27
TGTGCCAGCAGCCAACGCCACAGGGGGGACACCGGGGAGCTGTTTTTT | CASSQRHRGDTGELFF | TRBJ2-2 | TRBD1 | TRBV3-1/TRBV3-2
TGCGCCAGCAGCGGCCAGGGCTCTGGGGCCAACGTCCTGACTTTC | CASSGQGSGANVLTF | TRBJ2-6 | . | TRBV5-1
TGTGCCAGTAGGTCGGGACAGGTAAATCAGCCCCAGCATTTT | CASRSGQVNQPQHF | TRBJ1-5 | TRBD1 | TRBV19
TGCGCCAGCAGCCAAGAGTCCCCTAGCGGGGTCTATAATGAGCAGTTCTTC | CASSQESPSGVYNEQFF | TRBJ2-1 | TRBD2 | TRBV4-3
TGTGCCAGCAGCTCGAAAGCCACGACAGGGAACACTGAAGCTTTCTTT | CASSSKATTGNTEAFF | TRBJ1-1 | . | TRBV7-2
TGCGCCAGCAGAGAGACAGGGTCGAGCAATCAGCCCCAGCATTTT | CASRETGSSNQPQHF | TRBJ1-5 | TRBD1 | TRBV10-2
TGTGCCAGCAGCTTACTAGCGGGAGATATCGAGCAGTACTTC | CASSLLAGDIEQYF | TRBJ2-7 | TRBD2 | TRBV7-3